A selection of T cell receptor beta chains follows, all from one sample in a study of T cells after yellow fever vaccination. TCRdb passed the 5' RACE reads through MiXCR, listing each CDR3 protein once. The sample contains 80,000 to 100,000 distinct CDR3 sequences, more than 7.5% of which appear only once. The sample was CD8+ T cells not binding an NS4B(214-222) dextramer, sorted from PBMCs, taken about 2 weeks after the first yellow fever vaccination. The receptor set was obtained from a man between 18 and 29 years old who received the YFV17D yellow fever vaccine. Each CDR3 is given with its conserved first and last residue. D genes are given only for firm matches.

d_call v_call cdr3_aa
TRBD2 TRBV7-3 CASSLGLTYYNEQFF
TRBD1 TRBV25-1 CASRGKGAHDTQYF
. TRBV20-1 CSARVSSTGELFF
. TRBV20-1 CSASRPEQFF
. TRBV7-9 CASSFTRNEQFF
. TRBV24-1 CATSDFTGPNQETQYF
. TRBV6-2/TRBV6-3 CASSRMGQGTAFF
TRBD2 TRBV7-9 CANSGTSGGTGELFF
. TRBV4-3 CASSQHSGTNSYEQYF
. TRBV4-1 CASSRGPDTEAFF
TRBD2 TRBV7-9 CASTPTRLAGGHEQFF
. TRBV2 CASRNRAMSNTGELFF
TRBD2 TRBV20-1 CSASSGGHTQYF
. TRBV12-5 CASGLGLISDTQYF
. TRBV5-6 CASSAGAFSYNEQFF
. TRBV21-1 CASSKFPNPGELFF
. TRBV6-2/TRBV6-3 CASSYPRGGELFF
. TRBV6-2/TRBV6-3 CASSYSRSTFDNEQFF
. TRBV6-5 CASSYGGNEQFF
. TRBV4-1 CASSQRGREGLNEQFF
. TRBV7-9 CASSSGPGGNQPQHF
. TRBV15 CATSTGDVQETQYF
. TRBV4-2 CASSQDLGPDLPDTQYF
. TRBV19 CASSILVFDTQYF
TRBD1 TRBV27 CASSGQGGNTQYF
. TRBV3-1 CASSQDITGKYEQYF
. TRBV12-3/TRBV12-4 CASSYGGEQFF
. TRBV4-1 CASSPLGGGGSEQYF
. TRBV7-2 CASSQPGYGYTF
. TRBV3-1 CASSQPGTLVETQYF
. TRBV11-3 CASSSDPNTGELFF
. TRBV19 CASSINRVTGELFF
TRBD2 TRBV27 CASSLTVGGDSETQYF
. TRBV7-9 CASSLAGHRTTEF